This TCR beta chain was recorded in a study of T cell changes during pregnancy in multiple sclerosis (dated by TCRdb to the late 2010s). About the investigation overall: The study looked at changes in the T cell repertoire across pregnancy in women with multiple sclerosis.

Library prep was done by the immunoSEQ multiplex PCR assay. This immuneACCESS table, as held by TCRdb, lists in-frame sequences with V and J called but not all clones. Of the missing ones, under half trace to an unresolved V gene in checked studies; the others have no known cause. In all, the sample holds fewer than 60,000 clones, and 80% to 95% of those were seen once. The ten largest clones represent around 0.37% of the sample. The CDR3 numbers 15 residues from cysteine through phenylalanine. This entry keeps only the CDR3 DNA: 45 bases, framed from base 1. Germline trimming amounts to 1 base on V and 7 bases on J, with 0 as the count of junction bases outside the gene matches. The germline V gene gives CDR1 as SGHTA and CDR2 as FQGTGA. As to this clone: Its cognate antigen has yet to be identified. No much larger clone exists at a distance of one base, and base qualities are not known.

The chain links TRBV7-3 with TRBJ2-1, and 14 junction bases match TRBD2. This TCR was recovered from a female donor with multiple sclerosis, enrolled in a pregnancy study. This sample comprised CD4+ T cells from peripheral blood mononuclear cells, obtained after pregnancy. In nucleotide form, the sequence is TGTGCCAGCAGCTTAAGGACTAGCGGGAGGAATGAGCAGTTCTTC. Translation gives CASSLRTSGRNEQFF.